This T cell receptor beta chain stems from a study of molecular identifiers for immune sequencing clone quantification. For the study at large: Naive CD8 cell RNA, from roughly 18,000 or 92,000 cells, was split five ways in replicates, with four sequenced. General study findings and limits: Clones of above 20 RNA copies carried over 98% of effector molecules; in naive cells they carried under 1%. A single cell's spiked Jurkat TCR RNA was reportedly detectable among fewer than 1.1 million naive cells.

Using its own MiXCR run on the PCR reads, TCRdb lists one record per CDR3 protein. The profile shows more than 95,000 distinct CDR3 sequences, less than 25% of them singletons. Germline loops: CDR1 DFQATT, CDR2 SNEGSKA (reference sequence). Germline trimming cut 5 bases from V and 4 bases from J; bases unmatched to any gene: 15. The CDR3 loop spans 18 amino acids. For this clonotype: No antigen is known for it.

Material for sequencing was naive CD8+ T cells from blood, with Jurkat cell RNA spiked in. The subset was: FACS-sorted CD8+CD4-CCR7+CD45RA+ naive T cells. The chain uses TRBV20-1 and TRBJ2-1; 12 bases match TRBD2. The receptor's source is a human donor in good health. Some libraries in this study had Jurkat cell RNA spiked in. The CDR3, as DNA: TGCAGTGCTTCCTCCCAAACGACTAGCGGGAGAGTGTACAATGAGCAGTTCTTC. Translated, it gives CSASSQTTSGRVYNEQFF.